This TCR beta chain comes out of a study of shared clonotypes between healthy human individuals. In the study overall: Three CD4 naive, three CD4 memory, two CD8 naive and one CD8 memory plate were used per donor.

Some clones are missing from TCRdb's copy, which holds only in-frame ones; the method was immunoSEQ multiplex PCR. The table lists over 850,000 clones, about 80% of them singletons. V was cut by 3 bases and J by 4 bases, with 15 bases left in between. Looked up from germline, CDR1 is SGHTA and CDR2 is FQGTGA. The CDR3 is 15 amino acids. Sequencing used memory CD4+ T cells from PBMCs. The subset is: CD45RA-negative fraction. The chain employs TRBV7-3 and TRBJ2-5; D unclear. The sequence was collected from a man aged 18 to 30 in good health. Some clones in this sample may be carry-over from other donors' samples. The CDR3 reads CASSLSGGMGETQYF. The CDR3, as DNA: TGTGCCAGCAGCTTGTCAGGCGGTATGGGAGAGACCCAGTACTTC.